This TCR beta chain derives from a study of OX40 agonist ivuxolimab in advanced cancers. Looking at the study overall: At doses from 0.01 to 10 mg/kg, patients were given intravenous ivuxolimab every 2 weeks. Partial responses were achieved by three patients: one hepatocellular carcinoma, two cutaneous melanoma.

The CDR3 is 14 residues long. Unmatched junction bases numbered 4, after V lost 6 bases and J lost 8 bases. CDR1 is MDHEN, CDR2 SYDVKM, per germline. Profiled with immunoSEQ multiplex PCR; TCRdb holds only in-frame clones, not every one. The sample has about 66,000 clones; over 60% are singletons. Sample: CD4+ or CD8+ T cells sorted from blood, taken in a trial of the OX40 agonist ivuxolimab. The clonotype originates from an adult with an advanced solid tumor such as melanoma, head and neck, liver or kidney cancer. The V call is TRBV28, the J call TRBJ2-2; 12 nucleotides line up with TRBD2. For the CDR3, the DNA is TGTGCCAGCAGGCGACTAGCGGGGGTTGGGGAGCTGTTTTTT. The encoded protein is CASRRLAGVGELFF.